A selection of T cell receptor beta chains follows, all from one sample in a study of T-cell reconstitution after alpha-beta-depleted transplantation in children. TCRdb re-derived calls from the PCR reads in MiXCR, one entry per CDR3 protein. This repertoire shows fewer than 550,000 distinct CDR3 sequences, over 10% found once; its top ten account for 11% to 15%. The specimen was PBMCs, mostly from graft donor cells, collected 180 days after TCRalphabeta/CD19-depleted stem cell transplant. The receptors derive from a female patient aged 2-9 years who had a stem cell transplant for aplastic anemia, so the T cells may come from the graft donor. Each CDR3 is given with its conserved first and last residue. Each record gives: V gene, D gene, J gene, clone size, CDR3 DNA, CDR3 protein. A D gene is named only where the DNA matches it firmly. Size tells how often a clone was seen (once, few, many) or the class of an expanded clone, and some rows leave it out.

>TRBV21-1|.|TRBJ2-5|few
TGTGCCAGCAGCAAAGCGGGTGGGGGAGGAGCAGAGACCCAGTACTTC
CASSKAGGGGAETQYF
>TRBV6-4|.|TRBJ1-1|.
TGTGCCAGCAGTGACTCGGGCAGGGGGAACACTGAAGCTTTCTTT
CASSDSGRGNTEAFF
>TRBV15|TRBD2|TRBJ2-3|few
TGTGCCACCAGCGGTACCGGGACTACCATCGGGCGGACAGATACGCAGTATTTT
CATSGTGTTIGRTDTQYF
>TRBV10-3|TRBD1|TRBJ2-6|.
TGTGCCATCAGGACAGGGTCCACTGGGGCCAACGTCCTGACTTTC
CAIRTGSTGANVLTF
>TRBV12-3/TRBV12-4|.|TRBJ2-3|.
TGTGCCAGCAGTCCCCCTAGTCGCTTTCCTCATACGCAGTATTTT
CASSPPSRFPHTQYF
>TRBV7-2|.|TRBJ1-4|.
TGTGCCAGCAGCGCCCGGCACAGGGCTGAAAAACTGTTTTTT
CASSARHRAEKLFF
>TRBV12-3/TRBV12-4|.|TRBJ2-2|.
TGTGCCAGCAGTTTACGGGCAGGGAACGGGGAGCTGTTTTTT
CASSLRAGNGELFF
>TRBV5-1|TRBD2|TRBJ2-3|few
TGCGCCAGCAGCTTGCCACTAGCGGTTCCAGATACGCAGTATTTT
CASSLPLAVPDTQYF
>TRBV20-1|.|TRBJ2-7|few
TGCAGTGCTAGTGATTTCTTGAGCGGAAGGTACGAGCAGTACTTC
CSASDFLSGRYEQYF
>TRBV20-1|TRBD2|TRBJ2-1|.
TGCAGTGCTAGGGGGACTAGCGGGAGTCTCTCCTACAATGAGCAGTTCTTC
CSARGTSGSLSYNEQFF
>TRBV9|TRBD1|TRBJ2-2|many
TGTGCCAGCAGCGTTATCCAAGGGATGGGGGACAGCCTCACCGGGGAGCTGTTTTTT
CASSVIQGMGDSLTGELFF
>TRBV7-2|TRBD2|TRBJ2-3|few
TGTGCCAGCAGCTTTCGGACTAGCGGGTACTCCACAGATACGCAGTATTTT
CASSFRTSGYSTDTQYF
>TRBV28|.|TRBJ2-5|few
TGTGCCAGCAGCCTCTATAAGGGAATGGGAGAGACCCAGTACTTC
CASSLYKGMGETQYF
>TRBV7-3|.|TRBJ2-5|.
TGTGCCAGCAGCTTGGGAGGAGGGATTGGAGAGACCCAGTACTTC
CASSLGGGIGETQYF